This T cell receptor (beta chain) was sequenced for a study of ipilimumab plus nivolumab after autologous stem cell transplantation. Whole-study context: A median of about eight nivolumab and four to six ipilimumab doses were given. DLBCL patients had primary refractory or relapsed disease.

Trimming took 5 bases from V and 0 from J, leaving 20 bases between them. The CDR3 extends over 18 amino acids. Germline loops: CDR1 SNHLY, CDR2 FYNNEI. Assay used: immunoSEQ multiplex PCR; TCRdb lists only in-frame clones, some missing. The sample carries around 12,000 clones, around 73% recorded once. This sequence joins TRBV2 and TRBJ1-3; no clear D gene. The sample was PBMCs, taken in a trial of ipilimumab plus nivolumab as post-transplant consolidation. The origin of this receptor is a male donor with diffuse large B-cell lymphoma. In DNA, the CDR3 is TGTGCCAGCAGTCCTCGGCCACGGAGCAAGAGCTCTGGAAACACCATATATTTT. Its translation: CASSPRPRSKSSGNTIYF.